What follows is one T cell receptor (beta chain) and its context. Authors' processing steps: Reference gene primer amplification gave nucleated cell count estimates. TCRdb's copy holds only in-frame clones and misses some; the assay was immunoSEQ multiplex PCR. V, J and clone size reflect that table, while D and trimming were determined from the DNA. This sample has some 150,000 clones; more than 75% occur once, and the top ten carry approximately 1%. This record comes from a study of blood T cell repertoires in COVID-19. At the level of the study: Samples taken during acute and convalescent COVID-19 were collected in the United States, Italy and Spain.

The germline V and J ends were trimmed by 6 bases and 4 bases, with 12 bases remaining between them. The CDR3 covers 14 residues. Germline V gene lookup returns CDR1 MNHEY and CDR2 SMNVEV (reference sequence). This receptor was obtained from a middle-aged man with acute or convalescent COVID-19. The rearrangement joins TRBV27 to TRBJ1-4, with D maybe TRBD1 (5 bases). Sequencing was done on a sample of peripheral blood. The CDR3 reads CASRGALGNEKLFF. The CDR3 nucleotides read TGTGCCAGCAGAGGGGCGTTGGGTAATGAAAAACTGTTTTTT. Looking up the rest from reference TRBV27 and TRBJ1-4 gives the full variable domain: EAQVTQNPRYLITVTGKKLTVTCSQNMNHEYMSWYRQDPGLGLRQIYYSMNVEVTDKGDVPEGYKVSRKEKRNFPLILESPSPNQTSLYFCASRGALGNEKLFFGSGTQLSVL.